Following are 12 T cell receptor beta chains from one sample sequenced in a study of memory CD8 T cells in hepatitis C reinfection listed by TCRdb under 2017. The library was made by the immunoSEQ multiplex PCR assay. TCRdb mirrors the immuneACCESS table, restricted to in-frame sequences. Some clones are absent from its copies; in checked studies, under half trace to an unresolved V gene, and the reason for the others is unknown. The sample profile shows approximately 50,000 clones; roughly 86% of them were found once. The top ten clones comprise about 1% of the sample. In the paper's terms, the time point label means: pre-reinfection, 55 to 20 weeks before reinfection detection. Sorted cells were sequenced directly ex vivo, with no in vitro expansion before TCR sequencing. The specimen sequenced was naive CD8+ T cells sorted from blood. This sample's cell subset or site label indicates: total naive CD8+CD45RO- T cells. The source is a man in his late teens or twenties with hepatitis C virus infection.

The rearrangement joins TRBV2 to TRBJ2-1, with 13 bases lining up with TRBD2. This CDR3 has 12 residues. Germline V gene data show CDR1 as SNHLY and CDR2 as FYNNEI. The V gene end was trimmed by 6 bases and the J gene end by 10 bases; junction bases not matched to a gene: 0. The CDR3 sequence is CASRGLAGEQFF. The CDR3 bases are TGTGCCAGCAGGGGACTAGCGGGGGAGCAGTTCTTC.

The CDR3 protein is CASSEAGDRDGYTF. CDR3 nucleotides: TGTGCCAGCAGTGAAGCTGGGGACAGGGATGGCTACACCTTC. The chain combines TRBV6-1 with TRBJ1-2; TRBD1 matches at 9 bases. Germline V gene data show CDR1 as MNHNS and CDR2 as SASEGT. V shed 0 bases and J 6 bases; nucleotides not matched to a gene: 2. The CDR3 covers 14 residues.

This rearrangement joins TRBV7-8 to TRBJ1-5; TRBD1 might be the D (6 bases). CDR3 length equals 13 residues. CDR1 SGHVS and CDR2 FQNEAQ come from the germline V gene. Trimming pared 6 bases from V and 5 bases from J, leaving 11 bases between. The CDR3 DNA sequence: TGTGCCAGCAGTCCAGGGGAGTATCAGCCCCAGCATTTT. Amino acids: CASSPGEYQPQHF.

The chain uses TRBV7-2 and TRBJ2-2; 13 nucleotides agree with TRBD2. Germline V lookup: CDR1 SGHTA, CDR2 FQGNSA. CDR3 length equals 17 residues. V was clipped by 1 base and J by 6 bases; unmatched bases: 5. The CDR3 loop is CASSLVLAGGPPGELFF. CDR3 coding DNA: TGTGCCAGCAGCTTAGTACTAGCGGGGGGGCCCCCCGGGGAGCTGTTTTTT.

V is TRBV10-3 and J is TRBJ2-2; the match to TRBD2 covers 8 bases. The V segment lost 0 bases and the J segment 4 bases; nucleotides outside the gene matches: 7. Germline CDR1 is ENHRY and CDR2 is SYGVKD. CDR3 size: 17 residues. The CDR3, as DNA: TGTGCCATCAGTGAGTCGGGCGGGGGGCCTTCCACCGGGGAGCTGTTTTTT. This sequence encodes CAISESGGGPSTGELFF.

The V call is TRBV19, the J call TRBJ2-3; 7 bases line up with TRBD1. CDR3 length: 17 amino acids. V lost 7 bases, J lost 2 bases, and 15 bases stayed unmatched. Germline assignment: CDR1 LNHDA and CDR2 SQIVND (reference sequence). The CDR3 is CASTSKGQSDPTDTQYF. The CDR3 nucleotides read TGTGCCAGTACTTCTAAGGGACAGTCCGACCCCACAGATACGCAGTATTTT.

The chain combines TRBV7-9 with TRBJ1-4; weak D call: TRBD1 (6 bases). Looked up from germline, CDR1 is SEHNR and CDR2 is FQNEAQ (reference sequence). The CDR3 is 14 amino acids. The V end was cut by 4 bases, the J end by 2 bases, with 8 bases between. CDR3 residues: CASSSQGTNEKLFF. The CDR3 bases are TGTGCCAGCAGCTCCCAGGGGACTAATGAAAAACTGTTTTTT.

The chain recombines TRBV7-6 with TRBJ2-1, with D possibly being TRBD1 (6 bases). This CDR3 is 14 amino acids long. Trimming pared 1 base from V and 7 bases from J, leaving 11 bases between. Looked up from germline, CDR1 is SGHVS and CDR2 is FNYEAQ. CDR3 in amino acids: CASSLGTGRNEQFF. CDR3 in DNA: TGTGCCAGCAGCTTAGGTACAGGGCGGAATGAGCAGTTCTTC.

This rearrangement joins TRBV27 to TRBJ1-2; TRBD1 matches 9 bases. The V gene's germline CDR1 is MNHEY and CDR2 SMNVEV (reference sequence). The V gene end was trimmed by 6 bases and the J gene end by 7 bases; junction bases not matched to a gene: 6. The CDR3 is 13 residues long. For the CDR3, the DNA is TGTGCCAGCAGACCGGGACAGGGACCTGGCTACACCTTC. Translating it yields CASRPGQGPGYTF.

This rearrangement joins TRBV14 to TRBJ2-7, with a possible D match to TRBD2 (6 bases). CDR3 length: 13 residues. CDR1 and CDR2 (germline): SGHDN, FVKESK. V was clipped by 4 bases and J by 6 bases, with 13 bases between them. CDR3: CASSRDPGVEQYF. For the CDR3, the DNA is TGTGCCAGCAGCCGAGATCCGGGGGTCGAGCAGTACTTC.

The chain has TRBV6-1 and TRBJ2-3; D perhaps matches TRBD2 (7 bases). V lost 1 base to trimming and J lost 1 base, with 9 bases between them. Germline V gene lookup returns CDR1 MNHNS and CDR2 SASEGT. This CDR3 is 15 amino acids long. The CDR3 protein is CASSEVGGGTDTQYF. CDR3 DNA sequence: TGTGCCAGCAGTGAAGTAGGGGGGGGCACAGATACGCAGTATTTT.

The DNA for the CDR3 is TGTGCCAGCAGTGAAAGGGGGGGCGGGACAGGGTGGGGGAAAGAGACCCAGTACTTC. It codes for CASSERGGGTGWGKETQYF. This sequence joins TRBV6-1 and TRBJ2-5, with 9 bases lining up with TRBD1. CDR1 is MNHNS, CDR2 SASEGT, per germline. CDR3 length equals 19 residues. The junction had 16 bases not matched to a gene; V was cut back by 2 bases and J by 3 bases.